This T cell receptor beta chain was observed in a study of OX40 agonist ivuxolimab in advanced cancers. The overall study: Intravenous ivuxolimab was administered to patients every 2 weeks at 0.01 to 10 mg/kg.

Trimming cost V 4 bases and J 10 bases, with 14 bases left between them. CDR1 MDHEN and CDR2 SYDVKM come from the germline V gene. This CDR3 has 12 amino acids. TCRdb keeps only in-frame clones here, not all; method: immunoSEQ multiplex PCR. The sample records 35,000 to 45,000 clones, around four fifths being singletons. The receptor was derived from an adult with an advanced solid tumor such as melanoma, head and neck, liver or kidney cancer. The chain recombines TRBV28 with TRBJ2-7, with D possibly being TRBD1 (5 bases). The material was CD4+ or CD8+ T cells sorted from blood, obtained in a trial of the OX40 agonist ivuxolimab. CDR3 amino acids: CASSSPGISQYF. In nucleotides, the CDR3 is TGTGCCAGCAGTTCCCCAGGGATCTCCCAGTACTTC. Variable domain in full (rest from reference TRBV28 and TRBJ2-7): DVKVTQSSRYLVKRTGEKVFLECVQDMDHENMFWYRQDPGLGLRLIYFSYDVKMKEKGDIPEGYSVSREKKERFSLILESASTNQTSMYLCASSSPGISQYFGPGTRLTVT.